This TCR beta chain was observed in a study of T cells after yellow fever vaccination. This CDR3 spans 14 amino acids. Deletions cut 1 base from V and 7 bases from J, with 13 bases between. The germline V gene has CDR1 MNHNS and CDR2 SASEGT. TCRdb recomputed calls from the 5' RACE reads with MiXCR, one row per CDR3 protein. This sample has 350,000 to 450,000 distinct CDR3 sequences, with around 20% found just once. The rearrangement joins TRBV6-1 to TRBJ1-2; D might be TRBD1 (5 bases). The sequence came from a man younger than 35 who received the YFV17D yellow fever vaccine. Sequences were derived from PBMCs, sampled before the yellow fever booster vaccination. Written as DNA, the CDR3 is TGTGCCAGCAGTGAAGTTGGGGGGACGGCTGGCTACACCTTC. It translates to CASSEVGGTAGYTF.